Below are 15 T cell receptor beta chains sequenced from a single sample in a study of T cells after yellow fever vaccination. TCRdb re-derived calls from the 5' RACE reads in MiXCR, one entry per CDR3 protein. The data contain hundreds of thousands of distinct CDR3 sequences, 20% to 25% of them singletons. Sequenced here: PBMCs, sampled less than 25 days after the first yellow fever vaccination. The receptors stem from a man younger than 35 who received the YFV17D yellow fever vaccine.

This clonotype appeared many times. This chain uses TRBV29-1 with TRBJ2-7; 9 bases match TRBD1. V was clipped by 6 bases and J by 0 bases; unmatched bases: 3. Germline CDR1 and CDR2: SQVTM and ANQGSEA. This CDR3 comprises 13 residues. The CDR3 DNA reads TGCAGCGTAGCGGACAGGGGCTCCTACGAGCAGTACTTC. This translates into CSVADRGSYEQYF.

This clonotype was observed a handful of times. The chain couples TRBV4-1 to TRBJ2-1; D tentatively reads TRBD1 or TRBD2 (6 bases each). The CDR3 sequence is 16 residues long. Germline V gives CDR1 MGHRA, CDR2 YSYEKL. V lost 4 bases and J lost 3, with 16 bases in between. The CDR3 sequence is CASSPLGGRGYNEQFF. The CDR3 DNA reads TGCGCCAGCAGCCCACTCGGGGGCCGGGGCTACAATGAGCAGTTCTTC.

This clonotype was detected a few times. This chain uses TRBV28 with TRBJ1-5; 8 bases are shared with TRBD1. After removal of 6 bases from V and 4 bases from J, the junction contained 11 bases not matched to a gene. The CDR3 has 16 amino acids. Germline V gene data show CDR1 as MDHEN and CDR2 as SYDVKM. The DNA for the CDR3 is TGTGCCAGCAGACCCAGGCCCGGGACAGGTAATCAGCCCCAGCATTTT. The encoded protein is CASRPRPGTGNQPQHF.

This clonotype was seen more than once but under ten times. The V gene is TRBV10-3, the J gene TRBJ1-2; tentatively, D is TRBD1 (6 bases). This CDR3 comprises 11 residues. Trimming removed 11 bases at V and 7 bases at J, with 14 bases between. The germline V gene has CDR1 ENHRY and CDR2 SYGVKD. CDR3 nucleotide sequence: TGTGCCGCCGGCAGGGGCGGTGGCTACACCTTC. Translating gives CAAGRGGGYTF.

V usage is TRBV12-3 or TRBV12-4 and J usage is TRBJ2-2, with D hard to call. Trimming removed 5 bases from V and 6 bases from J, with 13 bases in between. The CDR3 has 14 residues. In nucleotides, the CDR3 is TGTGCCAGCAGTACCAGACAAGGGTCCGGGGAGCTGTTTTTT. This encodes CASSTRQGSGELFF.

This clonotype was observed many times. The gene calls are TRBV12-3 or TRBV12-4 and TRBJ2-5; D not certain. There are 12 residues in the CDR3. V was cut by 7 bases and J by 5 bases, with 11 bases left in between. CDR3 coding DNA: TGTGCCAGCACCGTCGGTGGGGAGACCCAGTACTTC. Translation: CASTVGGETQYF.

The sample holds many counts of this clonotype. This chain links TRBV6-1 with TRBJ2-1; 8 bases map to TRBD1. Trimming took 6 bases from V and 0 from J; bases not matched to a gene: 4. CDR3 length: 15 amino acids. Germline loops: CDR1 MNHNS, CDR2 SASEGT. In DNA form, the CDR3 reads TGTGCCAGCAGCCAAACAGGGGGCTCCTACAATGAGCAGTTCTTC. This translates into CASSQTGGSYNEQFF.

This clonotype was detected only a few times. This clone may be a read error of a much larger clone one base away. This chain links TRBV7-9 with TRBJ1-5; no clear D. V lost 5 bases and J lost 3, with 5 bases in between. Germline CDR1 reads SEHNR; CDR2 reads FQNEAQ (reference sequence). This CDR3 spans 12 amino acids. The DNA for the CDR3 is TGTGCCAGCAGCCCAGACAATCAGCCCCAGCATTTT. Protein product: CASSPDNQPQHF.

At least ten counts were recorded for this clonotype. The rearrangement joins TRBV6-5 to TRBJ2-7; perhaps TRBD1 as D (5 bases). The germline V gene has CDR1 MNHEY and CDR2 SVGAGI. The CDR3 sequence is 16 residues long. V shed 0 bases and J shed 3 bases, with 15 bases lying between them. The CDR3 spells CASSYSAQGLGYEQYF. CDR3 in DNA: TGTGCCAGCAGTTACTCGGCGCAGGGCCTCGGCTACGAGCAGTACTTC.

The rearrangement uses TRBV7-2 and TRBJ1-2; D is perhaps TRBD1 (5 bases). There are 12 residues in the CDR3. Germline CDR1 is SGHTA and CDR2 is FQGNSA. V dropped 2 bases and J dropped 13 bases, with 14 bases sitting between them. This CDR3 is CASSLRGGDRTF. The CDR3 nucleotides are TGTGCCAGCAGCTTAAGGGGAGGGGACCGCACCTTC. Based on the CDR3 plus reference TRBV7-2 and TRBJ1-2, the full variable domain is GAGVSQSPSNKVTEKGKDVELRCDPISGHTALYWYRQSLGQGLEFLIYFQGNSAPDKSGLPSDRFSAERTGGSVSTLTIQRTQQEDSAVYLCASSLRGGDRTFGSGTRLTVV.

In this sample, this clonotype turned up many times. The V gene is TRBV5-1, the J gene TRBJ2-2; D is uncertain. Germline-derived CDR1 and CDR2 are SGHRS and YFSETQ. The V and J ends lost 0 bases and 2 bases respectively, with 8 bases between them. The CDR3 covers 15 residues. The CDR3 DNA sequence: TGCGCCAGCAGCTTGGGTCGGGCTAACACCGGGGAGCTGTTTTTT. Its protein product is CASSLGRANTGELFF.

The J gene is TRBJ2-1, the V gene TRBV20-1; TRBD2 matches at 8 bases. Germline V gene data show CDR1 as DFQATT and CDR2 as SNEGSKA (reference sequence). The CDR3 spans 17 residues. Trimming at V came to 2 bases and at J to 9 bases, leaving 18 bases not matched to a gene. CDR3: CSARTFGGAPDWGEQFF. The CDR3 region has the DNA TGCAGTGCTAGAACGTTCGGGGGGGCGCCCGATTGGGGTGAGCAGTTCTTC.

This clonotype has only a few counts. The chain joins TRBV5-1 to TRBJ2-2; maybe TRBD1 (6 bases). Looked up from germline, CDR1 is SGHRS and CDR2 is YFSETQ. Deletions cut 0 bases from V and 4 bases from J, with 13 bases between. This CDR3 spans 16 amino acids. The CDR3 spells CASSLEQGDGTGELFF. The CDR3 coding sequence is TGCGCCAGCAGCTTGGAACAGGGTGACGGCACCGGGGAGCTGTTTTTT.

The CDR3 loop reads CASSLGFGSYEQYF. CDR3 DNA: TGCGCCAGCAGCTTGGGGTTTGGATCCTACGAGCAGTACTTC. This chain uses TRBV5-1 with TRBJ2-7; unclear D gene. The V end lost 0 bases, the J end lost 1 base, and 8 bases lay between the germline ends. From germline, CDR1 is SGHRS and CDR2 YFSETQ. There are 14 residues in the CDR3.

This clonotype was picked up a small number of times. The gene calls are TRBV5-4 and TRBJ2-3; D may be TRBD1 (6 bases). The CDR3 sequence is 14 residues long. V shed 4 bases and J shed 2 bases, with 11 bases lying between them. Germline CDR1 and CDR2: SGHNT and YYREEE (reference sequence). Written as DNA, the CDR3 is TGTGCCAGCAGCACCGACAGGTCCACAGATACGCAGTATTTT. It translates to CASSTDRSTDTQYF.